A selection of T cell receptor beta chains follows, all from one sample in a study of cytomegalovirus exposure and HLA in healthy donors. This table comes from immunoSEQ multiplex PCR, and its TCRdb copy is limited to in-frame clones, with some not included. In the table there are about 150,000 clones, around 90% of which are singletons. Sequencing was done on a sample of PBMCs. The receptors were gathered from a man between 18 and 35 years old in good health and CMV-seropositive. The CDR3 runs from the conserved cysteine through the conserved F or W. Each record gives: D gene, clone size, V gene, J gene, CDR3 DNA, CDR3 protein. D genes are given only for firm matches. Rows may omit the clone size; those that give it use once, few, many or a size class.

d_call: NA; clone_size: once; v_call: TRBV5-1; j_call: TRBJ1-1; cdr3_nt: TGCGCCAGCAGCTTGGAGCCGAACACTGAAGCTTTCTTT; cdr3_aa: CASSLEPNTEAFF
d_call: TRBD1; clone_size: once; v_call: TRBV28; j_call: TRBJ2-7; cdr3_nt: TGTGCCAGCAAACCGGGACAGGGGTCTTCCTACGAGCAGTACTTC; cdr3_aa: CASKPGQGSSYEQYF
d_call: NA; clone_size: NA; v_call: TRBV4-1; j_call: TRBJ1-2; cdr3_nt: TGCGCCAGCAGCCAAGAGGGAGGGGGGGCACGAAGCTATGGCTACACCTTC; cdr3_aa: CASSQEGGGARSYGYTF
d_call: TRBD1; clone_size: NA; v_call: TRBV28; j_call: TRBJ2-7; cdr3_nt: TGTGCCAGCAGGCCGGGACAGTCGTCCTACGAGCAGTACTTC; cdr3_aa: CASRPGQSSYEQYF
d_call: TRBD2; clone_size: NA; v_call: TRBV7-6; j_call: TRBJ2-3; cdr3_nt: TGTGCCAGCAGCTTAGGGGCTAGCGGCTCCACAGATACGCAGTATTTT; cdr3_aa: CASSLGASGSTDTQYF
d_call: TRBD1; clone_size: once; v_call: TRBV30; j_call: TRBJ1-4; cdr3_nt: TGTGCCTGGAGTTCCGGGACAGGCGGTGAAAAACTGTTTTTT; cdr3_aa: CAWSSGTGGEKLFF
d_call: TRBD2; clone_size: NA; v_call: TRBV19; j_call: TRBJ2-1; cdr3_nt: TGTGCCAGTAGTAGCGGGAGGGCCAGCGCCTACAATGAGCAGTTCTTC; cdr3_aa: CASSSGRASAYNEQFF
d_call: NA; clone_size: NA; v_call: TRBV23-1; j_call: TRBJ1-1; cdr3_nt: TGCGCCAGCAGTACGGGTGGGAACACTGAAGCTTTCTTT; cdr3_aa: CASSTGGNTEAFF
d_call: NA; clone_size: once; v_call: TRBV7-9; j_call: TRBJ1-2; cdr3_nt: TGTGCCAGCAGCCTGGACAGCTATGGCTACACCTTC; cdr3_aa: CASSLDSYGYTF
d_call: TRBD1; clone_size: NA; v_call: TRBV7-9; j_call: TRBJ1-6; cdr3_nt: TGTGCCAGCAGCTTGCAGACAGGGAGCAGTTCACCCCTCCACTTT; cdr3_aa: CASSLQTGSSSPLHF
d_call: TRBD2; clone_size: NA; v_call: TRBV6-4; j_call: TRBJ2-3; cdr3_nt: TGTGCCAGCAGCTCACTAGCGGGAGTTGTTACAGATACGCAGTATTTT; cdr3_aa: CASSSLAGVVTDTQYF
d_call: NA; clone_size: few; v_call: TRBV4-1; j_call: TRBJ2-7; cdr3_nt: TGCGCCAGCAGCCCAAGCAACGACAACTCCTACGAGCAGTACTTC; cdr3_aa: CASSPSNDNSYEQYF
d_call: TRBD2; clone_size: NA; v_call: TRBV30; j_call: TRBJ2-7; cdr3_nt: TGTGCCTGGATCCCCCCTGCGGGAGTAGGCGAGCAGTACTTC; cdr3_aa: CAWIPPAGVGEQYF
d_call: NA; clone_size: NA; v_call: TRBV6-1; j_call: TRBJ2-3; cdr3_nt: TGTGCCAGCAGTGATTCCGTCCACTACACAGATACGCAGTATTTT; cdr3_aa: CASSDSVHYTDTQYF
d_call: NA; clone_size: NA; v_call: TRBV7-2; j_call: TRBJ2-1; cdr3_nt: TGTGCCAGCAGCTTAGCCCTCAGCTCCTACAATGAGCAGTTCTTC; cdr3_aa: CASSLALSSYNEQFF
d_call: NA; clone_size: NA; v_call: TRBV4-1; j_call: TRBJ1-2; cdr3_nt: TGCGCCAGCAGCCAATTCGTAGGGGGTTCGGGCTATGGCTACACCTTC; cdr3_aa: CASSQFVGGSGYGYTF
d_call: NA; clone_size: NA; v_call: TRBV14; j_call: TRBJ1-3; cdr3_nt: TGTGCCAGCAGCCTCACTTTGGGGAGCTCTGGAAACACCATATATTTT; cdr3_aa: CASSLTLGSSGNTIYF
d_call: NA; clone_size: NA; v_call: TRBV30; j_call: TRBJ2-7; cdr3_nt: TGTGCCTGGAGTGTACTGACTAGTTCGAGCGAGCAGTACTTC; cdr3_aa: CAWSVLTSSSEQYF
d_call: TRBD1; clone_size: NA; v_call: TRBV18; j_call: TRBJ2-1; cdr3_nt: TGTGCCAGCTCACCAGTGACAGGGGGTGTCGATGAGCAGTTCTTC; cdr3_aa: CASSPVTGGVDEQFF
d_call: TRBD1; clone_size: once; v_call: TRBV19; j_call: TRBJ2-5; cdr3_nt: TGTGCCAGTAGCGGGACAGACAATCTAATCCTGCAAGAGACCCAGTACTTC; cdr3_aa: CASSGTDNLILQETQYF
d_call: NA; clone_size: few; v_call: TRBV27; j_call: TRBJ2-7; cdr3_nt: TGTGCCAGCAGCCTCGGGAACGAGCAGTACTTC; cdr3_aa: CASSLGNEQYF
d_call: NA; clone_size: once; v_call: TRBV5-1; j_call: TRBJ2-7; cdr3_nt: TGCGCCAGTCGTATAGACATTTCCTACGAGCAGTACTTC; cdr3_aa: CASRIDISYEQYF
d_call: TRBD1; clone_size: NA; v_call: TRBV9; j_call: TRBJ2-2; cdr3_nt: TGTGCCAGCAGCCCCCAGGACAGGGTACCCGGGGAGCTGTTTTTT; cdr3_aa: CASSPQDRVPGELFF
d_call: TRBD2; clone_size: NA; v_call: TRBV30; j_call: TRBJ2-5; cdr3_nt: TGTGCCTGGAGCGGGGGCCTAGCGGGAGTAGAGACCCAGTACTTC; cdr3_aa: CAWSGGLAGVETQYF
d_call: NA; clone_size: NA; v_call: TRBV9; j_call: TRBJ2-3; cdr3_nt: TGTGCCAGCAGCTACTACGGCCAGGGCGAGAAGGATACGCAGTATTTT; cdr3_aa: CASSYYGQGEKDTQYF
d_call: NA; clone_size: NA; v_call: TRBV6-6; j_call: TRBJ1-1; cdr3_nt: TGTGCCAGCAGTCCGAGCCCAGGGTACACTGAAGCTTTCTTT; cdr3_aa: CASSPSPGYTEAFF
d_call: TRBD1; clone_size: NA; v_call: TRBV30; j_call: TRBJ2-7; cdr3_nt: TGTGCCTGGAAGACCTATGGGACAGGGGGCTACGAGCAGTACTTC; cdr3_aa: CAWKTYGTGGYEQYF
d_call: TRBD1; clone_size: NA; v_call: TRBV2; j_call: TRBJ2-2; cdr3_nt: TGTGCCAGCAGGGACAGGGCCACCGGGGAGCTGTTTTTT; cdr3_aa: CASRDRATGELFF
d_call: NA; clone_size: NA; v_call: TRBV6-4; j_call: TRBJ1-1; cdr3_nt: TGTGCCAGCAGTCCTAAGGGGGGGGACACTGAAGCTTTCTTT; cdr3_aa: CASSPKGGDTEAFF
d_call: NA; clone_size: NA; v_call: TRBV27; j_call: TRBJ2-7; cdr3_nt: TGTGCCAGCAGTTTAGAAGTGAGCTCCTACGAGCAGTACTTC; cdr3_aa: CASSLEVSSYEQYF
d_call: TRBD1; clone_size: NA; v_call: TRBV7-9; j_call: TRBJ2-7; cdr3_nt: TGTGCCAGCAGCTTAGTAGGACAGGGGATCCACGAGCAGTACTTC; cdr3_aa: CASSLVGQGIHEQYF
d_call: TRBD1; clone_size: NA; v_call: TRBV6-5; j_call: TRBJ1-5; cdr3_nt: TGTGCCAGCAGACCGACAGGGTCCAGGGTGAGCCAGCATTTT; cdr3_aa: CASRPTGSRVSQHF
d_call: NA; clone_size: NA; v_call: TRBV6-1; j_call: TRBJ2-7; cdr3_nt: TGTGCCAGCAGTGAGAGGAACCACGAGCAGTACTTC; cdr3_aa: CASSERNHEQYF
d_call: TRBD2; clone_size: once; v_call: TRBV5-1; j_call: TRBJ2-7; cdr3_nt: TGCGCCAGCAGCACCGAAATAGCGGGAGACGAGCAGTACTTC; cdr3_aa: CASSTEIAGDEQYF
d_call: NA; clone_size: NA; v_call: TRBV6-6; j_call: TRBJ2-7; cdr3_nt: TGTGCCAGCAGTTACTCGTCCAGGGGCTACGAGCAGTACTTC; cdr3_aa: CASSYSSRGYEQYF
d_call: NA; clone_size: NA; v_call: TRBV5-6; j_call: TRBJ1-1; cdr3_nt: TGTGCCAGCAGTTCGGAGAGGAACACTGAAGCTTTCTTT; cdr3_aa: CASSSERNTEAFF
d_call: NA; clone_size: NA; v_call: TRBV28; j_call: TRBJ1-2; cdr3_nt: TGTGCCAGCAGTTTACCGCCAGGGACAATCCAGTATGGCTACACCTTC; cdr3_aa: CASSLPPGTIQYGYTF
d_call: TRBD1; clone_size: NA; v_call: TRBV5-1; j_call: TRBJ2-1; cdr3_nt: TGCGCCAGCAGCTTAGAGGGACAGGGCAGGGATGAGCAGTTCTTC; cdr3_aa: CASSLEGQGRDEQFF
d_call: TRBD1; clone_size: NA; v_call: TRBV2; j_call: TRBJ2-7; cdr3_nt: TGTGCCAGCAACGGACAGGGGATTGGCGAGCAGTACTTC; cdr3_aa: CASNGQGIGEQYF
d_call: TRBD1; clone_size: NA; v_call: TRBV19; j_call: TRBJ2-3; cdr3_nt: TGTGCCAGCACCAACAGGGGAACAGATACGCAGTATTTT; cdr3_aa: CASTNRGTDTQYF
d_call: TRBD2; clone_size: once; v_call: TRBV5-6; j_call: TRBJ2-3; cdr3_nt: TGTGCCAGCAGCTTGCAGCGGGGTATAGCAGATACGCAGTATTTT; cdr3_aa: CASSLQRGIADTQYF
d_call: TRBD2; clone_size: NA; v_call: TRBV29-1; j_call: TRBJ2-7; cdr3_nt: TGCAGCGTTGTTGGCGGGAGTGGTGAGCAGTACTTC; cdr3_aa: CSVVGGSGEQYF
d_call: NA; clone_size: once; v_call: TRBV2; j_call: TRBJ1-2; cdr3_nt: TGTGCCAGCGGGGGCGGGCAGGACTATGGCTACACCTTC; cdr3_aa: CASGGGQDYGYTF
d_call: TRBD2; clone_size: NA; v_call: TRBV6-4; j_call: TRBJ2-3; cdr3_nt: TGTGCCAGCATCCGCGGGGGGGATCGCACAGATACGCAGTATTTT; cdr3_aa: CASIRGGDRTDTQYF
d_call: NA; clone_size: NA; v_call: TRBV30; j_call: TRBJ2-2; cdr3_nt: TGTGCCTGGAAGGCGGCCGGGAGAAGGCACACCGGGGAGCTGTTTTTT; cdr3_aa: CAWKAAGRRHTGELFF
d_call: TRBD1; clone_size: few; v_call: TRBV6-5; j_call: TRBJ2-7; cdr3_nt: TGTGCCAGCAGACGCGATGACAGGGGCGAGCAGTACTTC; cdr3_aa: CASRRDDRGEQYF
d_call: TRBD2; clone_size: NA; v_call: TRBV4-2; j_call: TRBJ2-2; cdr3_nt: TGTGCCAGCAGCCAAGATTTAAGCGGGAGGGCCGGGGAGCTGTTTTTT; cdr3_aa: CASSQDLSGRAGELFF
d_call: TRBD1; clone_size: NA; v_call: TRBV10-2; j_call: TRBJ1-3; cdr3_nt: TGCGCCAGCAGTAGGAACAGGGGGACGGGAAACACCATATATTTT; cdr3_aa: CASSRNRGTGNTIYF
d_call: TRBD1; clone_size: once; v_call: TRBV18; j_call: TRBJ1-5; cdr3_nt: TGTGCCAGCTCACCAGGACAGGGGAATAATCAGCCCCAGCATTTT; cdr3_aa: CASSPGQGNNQPQHF
d_call: NA; clone_size: NA; v_call: TRBV19; j_call: TRBJ2-1; cdr3_nt: TGTGCCAGTAGTGTAACAGTATACAATGAGCAGTTCTTC; cdr3_aa: CASSVTVYNEQFF
d_call: NA; clone_size: NA; v_call: TRBV19; j_call: TRBJ1-5; cdr3_nt: TGTGCCAGTAGTATAGATCGAGGTCAGCCCCAGCATTTT; cdr3_aa: CASSIDRGQPQHF
d_call: TRBD1; clone_size: NA; v_call: TRBV5-1; j_call: TRBJ2-7; cdr3_nt: TGCGCCAGCAGCTTGGGAGCAGGGGGCATCTACGAGCAGTACTTC; cdr3_aa: CASSLGAGGIYEQYF
d_call: TRBD1; clone_size: NA; v_call: TRBV28; j_call: TRBJ1-5; cdr3_nt: TGTGCCAGCAGTTGGGACAGGGGGCTAGGTCAGCCCCAGCATTTT; cdr3_aa: CASSWDRGLGQPQHF
d_call: TRBD1; clone_size: NA; v_call: TRBV27; j_call: TRBJ1-2; cdr3_nt: TGTGCCAGCAGTGCCTCCCTCGGGACAGGGGGTGGCTACACCTTC; cdr3_aa: CASSASLGTGGGYTF
d_call: NA; clone_size: NA; v_call: TRBV7-9; j_call: TRBJ2-7; cdr3_nt: TGTGCCAGCAGCTCCGGAGGTACATCCTACGAGCAGTACTTC; cdr3_aa: CASSSGGTSYEQYF
d_call: NA; clone_size: NA; v_call: TRBV5-1; j_call: TRBJ1-4; cdr3_nt: TGCGCCAGCAGCTTGGGAACATCCGATGAAAAACTGTTTTTT; cdr3_aa: CASSLGTSDEKLFF
d_call: TRBD1; clone_size: NA; v_call: TRBV28; j_call: TRBJ1-4; cdr3_nt: TGTGCCAGCAGGGGCAGGGGGTACGAAAAACTGTTTTTT; cdr3_aa: CASRGRGYEKLFF
d_call: NA; clone_size: NA; v_call: TRBV6-1; j_call: TRBJ1-2; cdr3_nt: TGTGCCAGCAGTGCCCCGGACAGATGGAGCCTTGGCTACACCTTC; cdr3_aa: CASSAPDRWSLGYTF
d_call: TRBD1; clone_size: NA; v_call: TRBV5-1; j_call: TRBJ1-2; cdr3_nt: TGCGCCAGCAGTCGACGACAGGGGGATAACTATGGCTACACCTTC; cdr3_aa: CASSRRQGDNYGYTF